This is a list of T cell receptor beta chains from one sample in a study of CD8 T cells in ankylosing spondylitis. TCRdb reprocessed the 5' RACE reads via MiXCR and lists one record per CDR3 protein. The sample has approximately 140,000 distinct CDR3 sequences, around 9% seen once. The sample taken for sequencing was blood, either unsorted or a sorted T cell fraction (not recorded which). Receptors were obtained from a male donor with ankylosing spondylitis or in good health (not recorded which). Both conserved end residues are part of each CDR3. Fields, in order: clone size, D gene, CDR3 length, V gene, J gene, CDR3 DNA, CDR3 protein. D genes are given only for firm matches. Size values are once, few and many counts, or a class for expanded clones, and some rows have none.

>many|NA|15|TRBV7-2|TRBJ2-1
TGTGCCAGCAGCAAACCCGCCAGGCTTTACAATGAGCAGTTCTTC
CASSKPARLYNEQFF
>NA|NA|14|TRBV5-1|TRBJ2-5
TGCGCCAGCAGCTTGGGGGTGTTCCAAGCGACCCAGTACTTC
CASSLGVFQATQYF
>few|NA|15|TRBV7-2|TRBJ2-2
TGTGCCAGCAGTCGTCAGGCCGGGGGCGTCGGGGAGCTGTTTTTT
CASSRQAGGVGELFF
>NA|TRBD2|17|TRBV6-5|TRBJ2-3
TGTGCCAGCAGTTACTCATCTAGCGGGAGGAACACAGATACGCAGTATTTT
CASSYSSSGRNTDTQYF
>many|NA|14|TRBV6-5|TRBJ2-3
TGTGCCAGCAGTTACCGGACTAACACAGATACGCAGTATTTT
CASSYRTNTDTQYF
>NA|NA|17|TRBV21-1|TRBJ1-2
TGTGCCAGCAGCAAAGATCGGCCGGGGGACCTTAACTATGGCTACACCTTC
CASSKDRPGDLNYGYTF
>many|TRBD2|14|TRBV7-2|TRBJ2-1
TGTGCCAGCAGCAGACTAGCGGGAAGCCCTGAGCAGTTCTTC
CASSRLAGSPEQFF
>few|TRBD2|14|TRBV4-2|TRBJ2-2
TGTGCCAGCAGCCAAGATCGGGAGGACGGGGAGCTGTTTTTT
CASSQDREDGELFF
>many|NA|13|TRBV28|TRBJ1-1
TGTGCCAGCAGCTCAGGACCGAACACTGAAGCTTTCTTT
CASSSGPNTEAFF
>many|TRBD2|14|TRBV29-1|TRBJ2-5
TGCAGCACCGGGACTAGCGGGAGTTTTGGGACCCAGTACTTC
CSTGTSGSFGTQYF
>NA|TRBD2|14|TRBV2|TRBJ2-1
TGTGCCAGCGGGACTACCCGGGAGTTCGATGAGCAGTTCTTC
CASGTTREFDEQFF
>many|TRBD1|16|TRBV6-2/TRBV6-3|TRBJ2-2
TGTGCCAGCAGACCGACCGGGACAGGGAACACCGGGGAGCTGTTTTTT
CASRPTGTGNTGELFF
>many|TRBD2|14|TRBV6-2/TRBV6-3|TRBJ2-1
TGTGCCAGCGATCGGACTAGCGGTTACAATGAGCAGTTCTTC
CASDRTSGYNEQFF
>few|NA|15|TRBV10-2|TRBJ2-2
TGCGCCAGCAGTGAACCGACTAGGTCAGCCGGGGAGCTGTTTTTT
CASSEPTRSAGELFF
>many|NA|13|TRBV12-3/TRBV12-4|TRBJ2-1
TGTGCCAGCAGTTTATGGCAGGTCAATGAGCAGTTCTTC
CASSLWQVNEQFF
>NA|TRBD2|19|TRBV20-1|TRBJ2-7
TGCAGTGCTAGCAAAAACAGGGGACTAGCGGCCCCTGGGGTTCGCGAGCAGTACTTC
CSASKNRGLAAPGVREQYF
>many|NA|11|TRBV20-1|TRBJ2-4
TGCAGTGCTGTACGACGGGACATTCAGTACTTC
CSAVRRDIQYF
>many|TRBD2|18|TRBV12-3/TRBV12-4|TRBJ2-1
TGTGCCAGCAGTCCCGCACGGGGCGGGAGTGCCATGGTGAATGAGCAGTTCTTC
CASSPARGGSAMVNEQFF
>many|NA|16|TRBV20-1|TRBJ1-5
TGCAGTGCTAGAGCATCCGACAGGCATAGCAATCAGCCCCAGCATTTT
CSARASDRHSNQPQHF
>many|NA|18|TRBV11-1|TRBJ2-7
TGTGCCAGCAGCTTAGTACACGGCGACCTTGGGAGGTCCTACGAGCAGTACTTC
CASSLVHGDLGRSYEQYF
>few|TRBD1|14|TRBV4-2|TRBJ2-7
TGTGCCAGCAGCCGAGGACAGGGGACCTACGAGCAGTACTTC
CASSRGQGTYEQYF
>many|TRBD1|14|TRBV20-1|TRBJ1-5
TGCAGTGCCACCGGGACAGGGGGAGTACGGCCCCAGCATTTT
CSATGTGGVRPQHF
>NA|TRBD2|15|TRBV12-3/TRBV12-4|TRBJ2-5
TGTGCCAGCAGTTCGGGACTACCAGGTCAAGAGACCCAGTACTTC
CASSSGLPGQETQYF